A selection of T cell receptor beta chains follows, all from one sample in a study of T cells in Graves' hyperthyroidism and ophthalmopathy. TCRdb re-analysed the multiplex PCR reads in MiXCR, keeping a single row per CDR3 protein. Of 500,000 to 600,000 distinct CDR3 sequences listed, about 45% are singletons. Sequenced: peripheral blood or thyroid tissue (not recorded which). The receptors were gathered from an adult woman with Graves' disease, either hyperthyroidism or ophthalmopathy (not recorded which). Both conserved end residues are part of each CDR3. The order of the fields is CDR3 protein, CDR3 DNA, clone size, J gene, D gene, V gene. D genes are given only for firm matches. Rows give clone size only sometimes, using once, few, many, or a class for an expanded clone.

cdr3_aa: CASSLAVEQPQHF
cdr3_nt: TGTGCCAGCAGTTTAGCCGTAGAACAGCCCCAGCATTTT
clone_size: once
j_call: TRBJ1-5
d_call: .
v_call: TRBV12-3/TRBV12-4

cdr3_aa: CASSLFGGNSYEQYF
cdr3_nt: TGTGCCAGCAGTTTATTCGGGGGGAACTCCTACGAGCAGTACTTC
clone_size: .
j_call: TRBJ2-7
d_call: TRBD2
v_call: TRBV12-3/TRBV12-4

cdr3_aa: CAITDSGQSAYGYTF
cdr3_nt: TGTGCCATCACCGACTCCGGACAGTCCGCCTATGGCTACACCTTC
clone_size: many
j_call: TRBJ1-2
d_call: .
v_call: TRBV10-3

cdr3_aa: CSVWGGGAPGQFF
cdr3_nt: TGCAGCGTTTGGGGTGGGGGGGCGCCCGGGCAGTTCTTC
clone_size: .
j_call: TRBJ2-1
d_call: .
v_call: TRBV29-1

cdr3_aa: CAISDNGQETQYF
cdr3_nt: TGTGCCATCAGTGACAACGGTCAAGAGACCCAGTACTTC
clone_size: .
j_call: TRBJ2-5
d_call: .
v_call: TRBV10-3

cdr3_aa: CASSQVGGRVGAFF
cdr3_nt: TGCGCCAGCAGCCAAGTGGGGGGTAGGGTCGGAGCTTTCTTT
clone_size: many
j_call: TRBJ1-1
d_call: .
v_call: TRBV4-1

cdr3_aa: CSVGWDTEAFF
cdr3_nt: TGCAGCGTTGGTTGGGACACTGAAGCTTTCTTT
clone_size: .
j_call: TRBJ1-1
d_call: .
v_call: TRBV29-1

cdr3_aa: CATSPHPGGAYSPLHF
cdr3_nt: TGTGCCACCAGCCCCCACCCAGGGGGGGCATATTCACCCCTCCACTTT
clone_size: many
j_call: TRBJ1-6
d_call: TRBD1
v_call: TRBV15

cdr3_aa: CASSPCLDEQYF
cdr3_nt: TGTGCCAGCAGCCCGTGCTTGGACGAGCAGTACTTC
clone_size: many
j_call: TRBJ2-7
d_call: .
v_call: TRBV7-3

cdr3_aa: CASSPSEGVEDGYTF
cdr3_nt: TGTGCCAGTAGCCCAAGTGAGGGAGTGGAAGATGGCTACACCTTC
clone_size: .
j_call: TRBJ1-2
d_call: .
v_call: TRBV19

cdr3_aa: CASSPRRPQHF
cdr3_nt: TGTGCCAGCAGCCCGCGTCGGCCCCAGCATTTT
clone_size: .
j_call: TRBJ1-5
d_call: .
v_call: TRBV11-2

cdr3_aa: CASSFPGLVLLDTGELFF
cdr3_nt: TGTGCCAGCAGTTTCCCGGGACTAGTGCTTTTGGACACCGGGGAGCTGTTTTTT
clone_size: many
j_call: TRBJ2-2
d_call: TRBD2
v_call: TRBV11-2

cdr3_aa: CASSQEGGGKVRNTGELFF
cdr3_nt: TGTGCCAGCAGCCAAGAGGGGGGTGGGAAAGTTCGGAACACCGGGGAGCTGTTTTTT
clone_size: few
j_call: TRBJ2-2
d_call: .
v_call: TRBV4-2

cdr3_aa: CASSYVELSSYEQYF
cdr3_nt: TGTGCCAGCAGCTATGTTGAGTTAAGCTCCTACGAGCAGTACTTC
clone_size: few
j_call: TRBJ2-7
d_call: .
v_call: TRBV11-2

cdr3_aa: CAISGSGGVEEKLFF
cdr3_nt: TGTGCCATCAGTGGAAGTGGAGGGGTTGAAGAAAAACTGTTTTTT
clone_size: few
j_call: TRBJ1-4
d_call: .
v_call: TRBV10-3

cdr3_aa: CASSQAQANQPQHF
cdr3_nt: TGCGCCAGCAGCCAAGCCCAGGCCAATCAGCCCCAGCATTTT
clone_size: few
j_call: TRBJ1-5
d_call: .
v_call: TRBV4-1

cdr3_aa: CSGESAWRAYEQYF
cdr3_nt: TGCAGTGGAGAGTCGGCGTGGCGGGCCTACGAGCAGTACTTC
clone_size: many
j_call: TRBJ2-7
d_call: .
v_call: TRBV20-1

cdr3_aa: CATRGDSRGYTF
cdr3_nt: TGTGCCACCAGGGGGGACAGTCGCGGCTACACCTTC
clone_size: .
j_call: TRBJ1-2
d_call: TRBD1
v_call: TRBV24-1

cdr3_aa: CASSYGTGGF
cdr3_nt: TGTGCCAGCAGTTACGGGACAGGGGGATTT
clone_size: .
j_call: TRBJ1-4
d_call: TRBD1
v_call: TRBV6-5

cdr3_aa: CASSSGAGNTIYF
cdr3_nt: TGTGCCAGCAGCTCCGGGGCCGGAAACACCATATATTTT
clone_size: many
j_call: TRBJ1-3
d_call: .
v_call: TRBV7-9

cdr3_aa: CSARDPRGRDYGYTF
cdr3_nt: TGCAGTGCTAGAGATCCCAGGGGTCGGGACTATGGCTACACCTTC
clone_size: many
j_call: TRBJ1-2
d_call: .
v_call: TRBV20-1

cdr3_aa: CSFPKVGDWETQYF
cdr3_nt: TGCAGCTTCCCCAAAGTGGGAGACTGGGAGACCCAGTACTTC
clone_size: .
j_call: TRBJ2-5
d_call: .
v_call: TRBV29-1

cdr3_aa: CASSLGGRSGELFF
cdr3_nt: TGTGCCAGCAGTTTAGGCGGGAGAAGTGGGGAGCTGTTTTTT
clone_size: .
j_call: TRBJ2-2
d_call: TRBD2
v_call: TRBV27

cdr3_aa: CAISEGGIRQETQYF
cdr3_nt: TGTGCCATCAGTGAGGGGGGGATACGCCAAGAGACCCAGTACTTC
clone_size: .
j_call: TRBJ2-5
d_call: .
v_call: TRBV10-3

cdr3_aa: CASSEARPNTEAFF
cdr3_nt: TGTGCCAGCAGTGAAGCTCGTCCGAACACTGAAGCTTTCTTT
clone_size: few
j_call: TRBJ1-1
d_call: .
v_call: TRBV2

cdr3_aa: CAISESGGSSYGYTF
cdr3_nt: TGTGCCATCAGTGAGTCTGGAGGATCTTCCTATGGCTACACCTTC
clone_size: few
j_call: TRBJ1-2
d_call: .
v_call: TRBV10-3

cdr3_aa: CASRVGGQGYNSPLHF
cdr3_nt: TGTGCCAGTAGGGTCGGCGGACAGGGCTATAATTCACCCCTCCACTTT
clone_size: many
j_call: TRBJ1-6
d_call: TRBD1
v_call: TRBV19

cdr3_aa: CSVRTNGRSILNFGYTF
cdr3_nt: TGCAGCGTTAGGACGAATGGGAGATCTATTTTAAACTTTGGCTACACCTTC
clone_size: .
j_call: TRBJ1-2
d_call: .
v_call: TRBV29-1

cdr3_aa: CASSPNGGTLEETQYF
cdr3_nt: TGTGCCAGCAGCCCTAACGGGGGGACCCTCGAAGAGACCCAGTACTTC
clone_size: .
j_call: TRBJ2-5
d_call: TRBD2
v_call: TRBV7-8

cdr3_aa: CASSYVALGINEKLFF
cdr3_nt: TGTGCCAGCAGCTACGTGGCCCTGGGGATTAATGAAAAACTGTTTTTT
clone_size: .
j_call: TRBJ1-4
d_call: .
v_call: TRBV12-3/TRBV12-4

cdr3_aa: CASRTGGNYGYTF
cdr3_nt: TGTGCCAGCAGGACCGGGGGTAACTATGGCTACACCTTC
clone_size: many
j_call: TRBJ1-2
d_call: .
v_call: TRBV25-1

cdr3_aa: CASSDRWGTEAFF
cdr3_nt: TGTGCCAGCAGTGACAGATGGGGCACTGAAGCTTTCTTT
clone_size: many
j_call: TRBJ1-1
d_call: .
v_call: TRBV6-4

cdr3_aa: CASGTGATEAFF
cdr3_nt: TGTGCCAGCGGGACAGGGGCCACTGAAGCTTTCTTT
clone_size: many
j_call: TRBJ1-1
d_call: TRBD1
v_call: TRBV28

cdr3_aa: CASSLGIAGYTGELYF
cdr3_nt: TGTGCCAGCAGTTTAGGTATAGCGGGGTACACCGGGGAGCTGTATTTT
clone_size: .
j_call: TRBJ2-2
d_call: TRBD2
v_call: TRBV24-1

cdr3_aa: CSAREGTGTYEQYF
cdr3_nt: TGCAGTGCTAGAGAGGGGACAGGTACCTACGAGCAGTACTTC
clone_size: many
j_call: TRBJ2-7
d_call: TRBD1
v_call: TRBV20-1

cdr3_aa: CASRGLAGGQETQYF
cdr3_nt: TGTGCCAGTAGAGGACTAGCGGGAGGACAAGAGACCCAGTACTTC
clone_size: many
j_call: TRBJ2-5
d_call: TRBD2
v_call: TRBV19

cdr3_aa: CASSQQGQGGTEAFF
cdr3_nt: TGCGCCAGCAGCCAACAGGGACAGGGTGGCACTGAAGCTTTCTTT
clone_size: many
j_call: TRBJ1-1
d_call: TRBD1
v_call: TRBV4-1

cdr3_aa: CVTSGLDGLESQYF
cdr3_nt: TGTGTCACCAGTGGTTTGGACGGCCTAGAATCGCAGTATTTT
clone_size: .
j_call: TRBJ2-3
d_call: .
v_call: TRBV24-1

cdr3_aa: CASSPGWGLEETQYF
cdr3_nt: TGTGCCAGCAGCCCGGGTTGGGGGTTGGAGGAGACCCAGTACTTC
clone_size: .
j_call: TRBJ2-5
d_call: .
v_call: TRBV11-2

cdr3_aa: CAWSESRETQYF
cdr3_nt: TGTGCCTGGAGTGAGTCGCGAGAGACCCAGTACTTC
clone_size: many
j_call: TRBJ2-5
d_call: .
v_call: TRBV30

cdr3_aa: CASNHRRRNTIYF
cdr3_nt: TGTGCCAGCAACCACCGACGGAGAAACACCATATATTTT
clone_size: many
j_call: TRBJ1-3
d_call: .
v_call: TRBV7-8

cdr3_aa: CATSAGDLDRETQYF
cdr3_nt: TGTGCCACCAGTGCTGGAGACCTTGACCGGGAGACCCAGTACTTC
clone_size: .
j_call: TRBJ2-5
d_call: .
v_call: TRBV24-1

cdr3_aa: CASSLGQFENGYTF
cdr3_nt: TGTGCCAGCAGCCTTGGACAGTTTGAGAATGGCTACACCTTC
clone_size: once
j_call: TRBJ1-2
d_call: .
v_call: TRBV11-1

cdr3_aa: CASRIDRGLKEAFF
cdr3_nt: TGTGCCAGCAGGATTGACAGGGGGCTTAAGGAAGCTTTCTTT
clone_size: many
j_call: TRBJ1-1
d_call: TRBD1
v_call: TRBV12-3/TRBV12-4

cdr3_aa: CAISESRDGAYGYTF
cdr3_nt: TGTGCCATCAGTGAGTCCCGGGACGGAGCTTATGGCTACACCTTC
clone_size: few
j_call: TRBJ1-2
d_call: .
v_call: TRBV10-3